This TCR beta chain was sequenced during a study of T cells in localized non-small cell lung cancer. The assay was immunoSEQ multiplex PCR, and TCRdb's table has in-frame clones only and misses some. The sample records tens of thousands of clones, around 92% being singletons. The CDR3 contains 13 residues. Germline CDR1 and CDR2: GTSNPN and SVGIG (reference sequence). V was trimmed by 8 bases and J by 8 bases, leaving 18 bases between them. A note on this clone: The antigen is not known.

Study conclusions and caveats: Greater blood T cell density accompanied longer overall survival. Adjacent lung held a median roughly 60 of the top 100 tumor clones.

This sample comprised peripheral blood, obtained before any cancer treatment. The chain is built from TRBV30 and TRBJ1-4; no definite D call. This sequence originates from an older female donor with stage I lung adenocarcinoma. The CDR3 nucleotides are TGTGCCGGCCACCTGACTCCGAAAGAAAAACTGTTTTTT. This translates into CAGHLTPKEKLFF.